The clone carrying this TCR beta chain turned up a few times. Its specificity is unknown. TCRdb re-analysed the reads in MiXCR, keeping a single row per CDR3 protein. The table lists hundreds of thousands of distinct CDR3 sequences, approximately 24% of them singletons. The record originates from a study of T cell repertoires in cytomegalovirus infection. Study at large: Public TCR beta signatures provided an indication of both CMV infection and a matching HLA type.

The CDR3 is 15 residues long. V lost 2 bases and J lost 4, with 18 bases in between. Germline V CDR1 and CDR2: DFQATT, SNEGSKA (reference sequence). Overall study findings and caveats: Accumulated public TCR beta family frequency recognized individuals carrying CMV together with the relevant HLA. It was HLA-C-restricted CMV-specific TCR beta clonotypes that dominated the response ex vivo.

The source is a human donor in good health (CMV status not recorded). Some clones in this sample may be carry-over from other donors' samples. Sample: CD8+ T cells from PBMCs. This chain links TRBV20-1 with TRBJ2-7, with no clear D. CDR3 in DNA: TGCAGTGCTAGACCTAGTATTGTCCCAGAGTACGAGCAGTACTTC. It translates to CSARPSIVPEYEQYF.